This T cell receptor (beta chain) comes out of a study of CD8 T cells in Susac syndrome. Study results and caveats: The study conceded that relatively few individuals underwent its TCR sequencing and HLA analysis.

Reverse transcription of roughly 0.45 to 1 ug RNA used random hexamers. TCRdb analysed the immunoSEQ multiplex PCR reads with MiXCR anew, one entry per CDR3 protein. Of around 99,000 distinct CDR3 sequences in the sample, about 95% were seen once. TEMRA cells were FACS-enriched, and CD8+ and CD4+ T cells were isolated negatively. Details on this clonotype: What it binds is not known.

Per germline, CDR1 MGHRA and CDR2 YSYEKL. This CDR3 region has 17 residues. With 1 base removed from V and 0 bases from J, the gap between germline ends came to 10 bases. Material for sequencing was CD4+ T cells from PBMCs. This TCR derives from a human donor in good health. This chain links TRBV4-1 with TRBJ2-6; D is undetermined. CDR3 protein: CASSQGVIFSGANVLTF. CDR3 in DNA: TGCGCCAGCAGCCAAGGGGTCATTTTCTCTGGGGCCAACGTCCTGACTTTC.